This TCR beta chain was documented in a study of T-cell reconstitution after alpha-beta-depleted transplantation in children. This clonotype was counted only a few times. The target antigen is unknown. V shed 3 bases, J shed 0 bases, and the junction held 7 bases outside the gene matches. CDR3 length equals 17 residues. The V gene's germline CDR1 is MNHEY and CDR2 SMNVEV (reference sequence). Researchers prepared the TCRbeta library using unique molecular identifiers, the study reports. Via MiXCR, TCRdb re-called the PCR reads, giving one row per CDR3 protein. The sample includes around 440,000 distinct CDR3 sequences, more than 9% seen only once; the top ten take 2% to 2.5%. Study results and caveats: Some patients showed high day-60 TCRbeta diversity, which derived from surviving recipient T cells and thymic progenitors.

The specimen was PBMCs, collected before TCRalphabeta/CD19-depleted stem cell transplant. This sequence was found in a child younger than 10 with inherited bone marrow failure, due to receive a stem cell transplant. The chain combines TRBV27 with TRBJ1-5; 8 nucleotides line up with TRBD1. CDR3 sequence reads: CASSFAWTGISNQPQHF. CDR3 DNA: TGTGCCAGCAGTTTCGCATGGACAGGGATTAGCAATCAGCCCCAGCATTTT.